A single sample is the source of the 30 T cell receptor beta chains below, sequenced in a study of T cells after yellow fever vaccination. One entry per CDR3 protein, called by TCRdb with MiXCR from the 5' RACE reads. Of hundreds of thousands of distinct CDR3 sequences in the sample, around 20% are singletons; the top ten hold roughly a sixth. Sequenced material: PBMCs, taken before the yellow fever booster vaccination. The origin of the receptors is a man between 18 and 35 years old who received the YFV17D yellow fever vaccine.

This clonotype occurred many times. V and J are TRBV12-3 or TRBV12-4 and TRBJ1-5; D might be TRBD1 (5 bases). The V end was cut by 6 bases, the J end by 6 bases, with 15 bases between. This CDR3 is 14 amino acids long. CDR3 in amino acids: CASRLQGRGQPQHF. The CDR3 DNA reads TGTGCCAGCAGACTTCAGGGAAGAGGTCAGCCCCAGCATTTT.

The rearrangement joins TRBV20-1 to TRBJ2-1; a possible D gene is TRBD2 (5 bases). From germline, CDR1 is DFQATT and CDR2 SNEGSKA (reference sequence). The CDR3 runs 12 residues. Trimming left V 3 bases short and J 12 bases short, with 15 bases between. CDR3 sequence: CSASRGSSGQFF. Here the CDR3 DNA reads TGCAGTGCTAGTAGAGGTTCGAGCGGGCAGTTCTTC.

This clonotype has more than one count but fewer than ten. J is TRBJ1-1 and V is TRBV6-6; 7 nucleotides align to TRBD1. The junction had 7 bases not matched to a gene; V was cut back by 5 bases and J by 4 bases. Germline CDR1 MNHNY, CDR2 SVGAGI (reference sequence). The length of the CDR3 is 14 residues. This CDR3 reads CASSRDRVVTEAFF. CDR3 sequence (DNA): TGTGCCAGCAGTCGAGACAGGGTAGTCACTGAAGCTTTCTTT.

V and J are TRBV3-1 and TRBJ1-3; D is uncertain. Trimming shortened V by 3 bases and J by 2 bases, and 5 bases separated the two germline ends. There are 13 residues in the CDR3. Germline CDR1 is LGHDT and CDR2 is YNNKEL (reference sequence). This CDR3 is CASSHSTGNTIYF. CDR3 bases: TGTGCCAGCAGCCATTCAACTGGAAACACCATATATTTT.

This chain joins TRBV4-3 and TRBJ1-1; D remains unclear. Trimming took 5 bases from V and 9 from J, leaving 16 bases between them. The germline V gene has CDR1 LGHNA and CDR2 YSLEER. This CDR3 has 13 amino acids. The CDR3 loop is CASSSNLVGKAFF. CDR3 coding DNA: TGCGCCAGCAGCTCCAACCTGGTCGGAAAAGCTTTCTTT.

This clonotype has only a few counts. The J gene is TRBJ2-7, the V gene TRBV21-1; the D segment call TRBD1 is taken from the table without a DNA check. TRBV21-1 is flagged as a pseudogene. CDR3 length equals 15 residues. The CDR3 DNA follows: TGTGCCAGCAGCCGCCGGACAGCGACGATTTACGAGCAGTACTTC. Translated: CASSRRTATIYEQYF.

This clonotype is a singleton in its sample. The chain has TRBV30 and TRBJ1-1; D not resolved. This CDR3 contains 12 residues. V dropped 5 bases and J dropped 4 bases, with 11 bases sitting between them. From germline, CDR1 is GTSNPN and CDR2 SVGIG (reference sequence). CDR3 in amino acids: CAWAPWGTEAFF. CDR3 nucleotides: TGTGCCTGGGCTCCTTGGGGCACTGAAGCTTTCTTT.

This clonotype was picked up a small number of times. The CDR3 nucleotides are TGTGCCAGCAGGCCAAGACAGGGGATGGGTGAGCAGTTCTTC. Amino acids: CASRPRQGMGEQFF. The chain combines TRBV7-2 with TRBJ2-1; TRBD1 matches 8 bases. Germline CDR1 reads SGHTA; CDR2 reads FQGNSA. CDR3 size: 14 residues. V lost 6 bases to trimming and J lost 9 bases; unmatched junction nucleotides: 10.

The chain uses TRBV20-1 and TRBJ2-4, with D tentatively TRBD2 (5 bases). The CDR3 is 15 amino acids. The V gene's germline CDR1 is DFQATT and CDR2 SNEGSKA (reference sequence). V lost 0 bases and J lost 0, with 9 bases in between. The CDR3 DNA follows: TGCAGTGCTAGAGATTCGGAGGAAGCCAAAAACATTCAGTACTTC. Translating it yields CSARDSEEAKNIQYF.

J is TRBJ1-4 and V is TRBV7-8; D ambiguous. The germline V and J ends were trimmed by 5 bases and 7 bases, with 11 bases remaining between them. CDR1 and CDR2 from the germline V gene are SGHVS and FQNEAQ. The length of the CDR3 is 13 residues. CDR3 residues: CASSRALGEKLFF. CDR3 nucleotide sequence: TGTGCCAGCAGCCGAGCGCTTGGTGAAAAACTGTTTTTT. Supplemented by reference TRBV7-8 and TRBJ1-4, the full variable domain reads GAGVSQSPRYKVAKRGQDVALRCDPISGHVSLFWYQQALGQGPEFLTYFQNEAQLDKSGLPSDRFFAERPEGSVSTLKIQRTQQEDSAVYLCASSRALGEKLFFGSGTQLSVL.

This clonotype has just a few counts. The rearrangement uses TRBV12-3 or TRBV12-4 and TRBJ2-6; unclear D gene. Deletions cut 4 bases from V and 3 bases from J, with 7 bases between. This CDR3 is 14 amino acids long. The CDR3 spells CASSSTDGANVLTF. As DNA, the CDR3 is TGTGCCAGCAGTTCGACGGATGGGGCCAACGTCCTGACTTTC.

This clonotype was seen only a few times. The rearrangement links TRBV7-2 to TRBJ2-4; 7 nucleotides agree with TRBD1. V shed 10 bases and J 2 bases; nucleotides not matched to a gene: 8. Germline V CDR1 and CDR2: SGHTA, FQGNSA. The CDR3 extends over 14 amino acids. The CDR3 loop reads CATTGESPKNIQYF. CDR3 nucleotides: TGTGCCACCACAGGGGAATCACCCAAAAACATTCAGTACTTC. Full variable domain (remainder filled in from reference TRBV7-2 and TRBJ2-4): GAGVSQSPSNKVTEKGKDVELRCDPISGHTALYWYRQSLGQGLEFLIYFQGNSAPDKSGLPSDRFSAERTGGSVSTLTIQRTQQEDSAVYLCATTGESPKNIQYFGAGTRLSVL.

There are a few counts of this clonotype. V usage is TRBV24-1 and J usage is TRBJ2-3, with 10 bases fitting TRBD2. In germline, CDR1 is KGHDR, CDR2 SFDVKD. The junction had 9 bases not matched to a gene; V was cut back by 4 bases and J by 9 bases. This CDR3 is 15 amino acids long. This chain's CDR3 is CATSDPSGGSGTQYF. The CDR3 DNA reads TGTGCCACCAGTGACCCTAGCGGGGGCAGCGGAACGCAGTATTTT.

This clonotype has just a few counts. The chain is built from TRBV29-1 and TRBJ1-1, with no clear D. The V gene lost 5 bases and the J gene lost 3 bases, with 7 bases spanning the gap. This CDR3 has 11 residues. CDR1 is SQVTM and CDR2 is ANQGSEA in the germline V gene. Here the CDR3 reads CSVSQYTEAFF. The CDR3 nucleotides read TGCAGCGTTTCACAATACACTGAAGCTTTCTTT.

The CDR3 spells CASSFDRGSDTQYF. Written as DNA, the CDR3 is TGTGCCAGCAGCTTCGACAGGGGATCAGATACGCAGTATTTT. This chain links TRBV7-3 with TRBJ2-3, with TRBD1 matching over 8 bases. This CDR3 is built from 14 residues. V trimming: 3 bases; J trimming: 4 bases; junction bases outside the gene matches: 3. Germline V lookup: CDR1 SGHTA, CDR2 FQGTGA.

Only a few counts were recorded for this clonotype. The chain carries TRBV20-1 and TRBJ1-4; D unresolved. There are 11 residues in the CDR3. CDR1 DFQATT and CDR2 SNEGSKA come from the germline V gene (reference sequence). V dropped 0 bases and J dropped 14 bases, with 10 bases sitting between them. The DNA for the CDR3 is TGCAGTGCTAGAGATAACAATCGGCTGTTTTTT. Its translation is CSARDNNRLFF.

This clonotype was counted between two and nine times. CDR3 nucleotide sequence: TGTGCCAGCAGCCATCGGGGGCGAGCGGGGAACACCGGGGAGCTGTTTTTT. Amino acids: CASSHRGRAGNTGELFF. The rearrangement uses TRBV11-3 and TRBJ2-2; either TRBD1 or TRBD2 may supply D (6 bases each). This CDR3 is built from 17 residues. In germline, CDR1 is SGHNT, CDR2 YENEEA. Trimming removed 5 bases at V and 1 base at J, with 17 bases between.

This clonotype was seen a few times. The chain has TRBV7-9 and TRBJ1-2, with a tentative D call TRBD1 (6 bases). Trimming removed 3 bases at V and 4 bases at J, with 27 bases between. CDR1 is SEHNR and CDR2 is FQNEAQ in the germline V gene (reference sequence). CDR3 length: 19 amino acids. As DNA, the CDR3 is TGTGCCAGCAGCTTGGGGTGGGGGCGTAGCGACAGCCCATCCTATGGCTACACCTTC. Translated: CASSLGWGRSDSPSYGYTF.

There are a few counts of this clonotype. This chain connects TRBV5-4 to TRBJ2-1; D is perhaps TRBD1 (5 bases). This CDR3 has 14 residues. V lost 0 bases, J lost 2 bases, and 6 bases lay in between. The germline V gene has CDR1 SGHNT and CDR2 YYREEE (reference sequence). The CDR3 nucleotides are TGTGCCAGCAGCTTGGCACAGGCCTACAATGAGCAGTTCTTC. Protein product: CASSLAQAYNEQFF.

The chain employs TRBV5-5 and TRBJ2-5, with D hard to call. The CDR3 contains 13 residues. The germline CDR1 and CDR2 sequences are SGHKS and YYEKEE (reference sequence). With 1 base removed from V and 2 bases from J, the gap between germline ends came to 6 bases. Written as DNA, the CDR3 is TGTGCCAGCAGCTTGCCCCAGCAAGAGACCCAGTACTTC. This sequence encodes CASSLPQQETQYF.

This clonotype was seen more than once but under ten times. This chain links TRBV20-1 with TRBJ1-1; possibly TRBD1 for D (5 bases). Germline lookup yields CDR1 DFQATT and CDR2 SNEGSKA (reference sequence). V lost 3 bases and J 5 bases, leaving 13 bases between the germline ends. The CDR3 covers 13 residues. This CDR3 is CSARVQGSTEAFF. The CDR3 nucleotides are TGCAGTGCTAGGGTCCAGGGTTCTACTGAAGCTTTCTTT.

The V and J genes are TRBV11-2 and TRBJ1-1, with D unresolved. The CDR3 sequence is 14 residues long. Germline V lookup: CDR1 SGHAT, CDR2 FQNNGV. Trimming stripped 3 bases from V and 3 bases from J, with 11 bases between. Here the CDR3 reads CASSFRGSDTEAFF. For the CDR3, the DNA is TGTGCCAGCAGCTTTCGAGGTAGCGACACTGAAGCTTTCTTT.

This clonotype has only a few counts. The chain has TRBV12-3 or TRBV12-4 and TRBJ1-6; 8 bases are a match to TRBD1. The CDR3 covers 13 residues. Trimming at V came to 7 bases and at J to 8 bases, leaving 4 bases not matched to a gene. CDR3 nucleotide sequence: TGTGCCAGCATGGACAGGGCCTATTCACCCCTCCACTTT. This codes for CASMDRAYSPLHF.

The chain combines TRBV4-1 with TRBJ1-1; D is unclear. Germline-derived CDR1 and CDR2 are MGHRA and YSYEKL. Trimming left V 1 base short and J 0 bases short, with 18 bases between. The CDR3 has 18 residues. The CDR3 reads CASSQVAAVPNMNTEAFF. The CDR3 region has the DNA TGCGCCAGCAGCCAAGTCGCGGCCGTCCCCAACATGAACACTGAAGCTTTCTTT.

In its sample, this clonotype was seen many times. The CDR3 DNA is TGTGCCAGCAGCCAAGGGACTAGCGAGGGAGAGACCCAGTACTTC. Encoded protein: CASSQGTSEGETQYF. The chain uses TRBV4-2 and TRBJ2-5; 9 bases are shared with TRBD2. The CDR3 is made up of 15 amino acids. CDR1 is LGHNA and CDR2 is YNFKEQ in the germline V gene. The trim removed 1 base at V and 4 bases at J, leaving 4 bases unmatched.

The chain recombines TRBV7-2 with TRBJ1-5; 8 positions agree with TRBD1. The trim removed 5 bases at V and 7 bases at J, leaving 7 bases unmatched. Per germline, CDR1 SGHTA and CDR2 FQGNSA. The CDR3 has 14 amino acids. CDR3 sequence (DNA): TGTGCCAGCAGCCCGACAGGGGCAGGACAGCCCCAGCATTTT. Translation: CASSPTGAGQPQHF.

The CDR3 sequence is CASSLAGGEPFYEQYV. In DNA form, the CDR3 reads TGCGCCAGCAGCTTGGCCGGCGGGGAGCCTTTTTACGAGCAGTACGTC. The V gene is TRBV5-1, the J gene TRBJ2-7, with D tentatively TRBD2 (6 bases). CDR3 size: 16 residues. Per the germline V gene, CDR1 is SGHRS and CDR2 is YFSETQ. With 0 bases removed from V and 4 bases from J, the gap between germline ends came to 17 bases.

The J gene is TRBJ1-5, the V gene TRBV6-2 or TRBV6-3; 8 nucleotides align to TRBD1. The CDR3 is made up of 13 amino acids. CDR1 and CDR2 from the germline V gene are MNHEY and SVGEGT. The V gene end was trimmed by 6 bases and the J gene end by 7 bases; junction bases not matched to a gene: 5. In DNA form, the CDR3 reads TGTGCCAGCAGCATGACAGGGGTACAGCCCCAGCATTTT. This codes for CASSMTGVQPQHF.

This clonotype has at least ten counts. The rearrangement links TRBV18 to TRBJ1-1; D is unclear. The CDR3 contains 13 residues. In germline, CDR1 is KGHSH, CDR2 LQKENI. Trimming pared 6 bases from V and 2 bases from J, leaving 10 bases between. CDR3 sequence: CASSLLHNTEAFF. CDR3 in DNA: TGTGCCAGCTCTCTCTTACATAACACTGAAGCTTTCTTT.

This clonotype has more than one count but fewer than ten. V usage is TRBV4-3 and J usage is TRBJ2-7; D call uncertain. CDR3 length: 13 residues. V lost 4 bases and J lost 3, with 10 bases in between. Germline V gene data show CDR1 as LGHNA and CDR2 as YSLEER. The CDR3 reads CASSLRTCYEQYV. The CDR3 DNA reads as TGCGCCAGCAGCCTCCGGACCTGCTACGAGCAGTACGTC.